The rows below give T cell receptor beta chains drawn from one sample of a study of shared clonotypes between healthy human individuals. The assay was immunoSEQ multiplex PCR, and TCRdb's table has in-frame clones only and misses some. Here the sample spans about 1.4 million clones, approximately 97% being singletons. The sample was naive CD4+ T cells sorted from blood. These receptor sequences come from a man younger than 40 in good health. CDR3s include the opening cysteine and the closing phenylalanine or tryptophan. The D gene is left open where the match is weak. Clone size is shown for a subset of rows, as once, few, many or a class of expanded clone.

D	size	J	V	DNA	CDR3
.	.	TRBJ2-7	TRBV7-2	TGTGCCAGCCGGAGGGGGGGGCACGAGCAGTACTTC	CASRRGGHEQYF
.	few	TRBJ2-7	TRBV7-9	TGTGCCAGCAGCTTTCTAGGCCCCTACGAGCAGTACTTC	CASSFLGPYEQYF
.	.	TRBJ2-4	TRBV9	TGTGCCAGCAGCGTCGAAGTAGGAGGGGGAAACATTCAGTACTTC	CASSVEVGGGNIQYF
.	.	TRBJ2-1	TRBV6-5	TGTGCCAGCAGTTACTTAAGTTCCTACAATGAGCAGTTCTTC	CASSYLSSYNEQFF
.	.	TRBJ2-5	TRBV15	TGTGCCACCAGCAGTACGGGCTACCAAGAGACCCAGTACTTC	CATSSTGYQETQYF
TRBD2	few	TRBJ2-7	TRBV11-2	TGTGCCAGCAGCTCCAGACTAGCGGGAGAGGATAGTTCGAGGCAGTACTTC	CASSSRLAGEDSSRQYF
.	.	TRBJ2-7	TRBV2	TGTGCCAGCAGTGTAACACTAGCGCAGTACTTC	CASSVTLAQYF
.	.	TRBJ2-7	TRBV19	TGTGCCAGTAGTATAGACCTCCGGGAGCGCAACGAGCAGTACTTC	CASSIDLRERNEQYF
TRBD2	.	TRBJ2-3	TRBV2	TGTGCCAGCGGGGGCGAAGCGGGAGTAGATACGCAGTATTTT	CASGGEAGVDTQYF
.	.	TRBJ1-1	TRBV6-1	TGTGCCAGCAGTGAAGCTTTTGGTGGCACTGAAGCTTTCTTT	CASSEAFGGTEAFF
TRBD1	.	TRBJ2-3	TRBV30	TGTGCCTGGAGTGTATTAGGGACAGGGGGACGGGGTACGCAGTATTTT	CAWSVLGTGGRGTQYF
.	.	TRBJ2-2	TRBV7-2	TGTGCCAGCAGCCCACAGCGGACGAACACCGGGGAGCTGTTTTTT	CASSPQRTNTGELFF
TRBD2	.	TRBJ2-1	TRBV7-6	TGTGCCAGCAGCTTAATACTAGCGGGCACCAGGAGGGTCGATGAGCAGTTCTTC	CASSLILAGTRRVDEQFF
TRBD2	.	TRBJ2-2	TRBV2	TGTGCCAGCAGTGAAGCTCTTGGTGGGACTAGCGCCATCGGGGACACCGGGGAGCTGTTTTTT	CASSEALGGTSAIGDTGELFF
.	.	TRBJ2-1	TRBV5-5	TGTGCCAGCAGGACCATGAATGACAATGAGCAGTTCTTC	CASRTMNDNEQFF
TRBD1	.	TRBJ1-5	TRBV28	TGTGCCAGCAGTTTCCGCCAGGGGGGCAAGAATCAGCCCCAGCATTTT	CASSFRQGGKNQPQHF
TRBD2	.	TRBJ2-1	TRBV15	TGTGCCACCAGCAGAGATTGGGGGACTAGCGGGAGCAATGAGCAGTTCTTC	CATSRDWGTSGSNEQFF
.	.	TRBJ1-2	TRBV28	TGTGCCAGCAGACAGGTGAACTATGGCTACACCTTC	CASRQVNYGYTF
.	.	TRBJ2-7	TRBV5-1	TGCGCCAGCAGCTTGGATAGCCACGAGCAGTACTTC	CASSLDSHEQYF
.	.	TRBJ2-1	TRBV25-1	TGTGCCAGCAGTGAATCCCACTCCTTCCACACCTACAATGAGCAGTTCTTC	CASSESHSFHTYNEQFF
.	.	TRBJ1-1	TRBV18	TGTGCCAGCTCACCAGTGAGACAGATGAACACTGAAGCTTTCTTT	CASSPVRQMNTEAFF
TRBD2	.	TRBJ2-1	TRBV9	TGTGCCAGCAGCTCGGGACTAGCGGGAACTGGTTACAATGAGCAGTTCTTC	CASSSGLAGTGYNEQFF
TRBD2	.	TRBJ2-3	TRBV19	TGTGCCAGTACCCTAGCGGGATCGAGTACAGATACGCAGTATTTT	CASTLAGSSTDTQYF
TRBD1	.	TRBJ2-1	TRBV7-9	TGTGCCAGCAGCCCAGGCCGGGACAGGGGGCAGGGTGAGCAGTTCTTC	CASSPGRDRGQGEQFF
TRBD2	.	TRBJ2-1	TRBV5-4	TGTGCCAGCAGCTCGCCAGAAGGGTTAGCGGGGACCTACAATGAGCAGTTCTTC	CASSSPEGLAGTYNEQFF
TRBD1	.	TRBJ2-7	TRBV27	TGTGCCAGCAGTTTATACGGACAGGCCATCTCCTACGAGCAGTACTTC	CASSLYGQAISYEQYF
.	.	TRBJ2-7	TRBV7-2	TGTGCCAGCAGTTCAAGGAAAGGGCCCTCCTACGAGCAGTACTTC	CASSSRKGPSYEQYF
TRBD1	once	TRBJ1-1	TRBV29-1	TGCAGCGTTGGGAAGGGGGCTGTGGACACTGAAGCTTTCTTT	CSVGKGAVDTEAFF
TRBD2	.	TRBJ2-7	TRBV9	TGTGCCAGCAGCTTAACCGGGACTAGCGGTCCCTACGAGCAGTACTTC	CASSLTGTSGPYEQYF
.	.	TRBJ2-4	TRBV18	TGTGCCAGCTCACCCATTGGAAGTGGGGCCAAAAACATTCAGTACTTC	CASSPIGSGAKNIQYF
TRBD2	.	TRBJ2-7	TRBV14	TGTGCCACCAGACTAGCGGGGGGCAACGAGCAGTACTTC	CATRLAGGNEQYF
TRBD2	.	TRBJ2-1	TRBV28	TGTGCCAGCAGCCATTGGGGGACTAGCTACAATGAGCAGTTCTTC	CASSHWGTSYNEQFF
.	.	TRBJ1-2	TRBV6-5	TGTGCCAGCAGTTACTCAAGACAGGATGGCTACACCTTC	CASSYSRQDGYTF
TRBD2	.	TRBJ2-7	TRBV29-1	TGCAGCGTGGGGGGACTAGCGGGCATCTACGAGCAGTACTTC	CSVGGLAGIYEQYF
.	.	TRBJ2-7	TRBV11-2	TGTGCCAGCAGCTTAGAACTAGCTATTTACTACGAGCAGTACTTC	CASSLELAIYYEQYF
.	once	TRBJ2-1	TRBV7-2	TGTGCCAGCAGCGAGCGGTACAATGAGCAGTTCTTC	CASSERYNEQFF
TRBD2	.	TRBJ2-3	TRBV5-1	TGCGCCAGCAGCTTGGTGGCTAGCGGACGGACAGATACGCAGTATTTT	CASSLVASGRTDTQYF
.	.	TRBJ1-5	TRBV5-1	TGCGCCAGCAGCTTACTGGATTTCAATCAGCCCCAGCATTTT	CASSLLDFNQPQHF
.	.	TRBJ1-1	TRBV19	TGTGCCAGTAGACGGAAGGGGCTGAACACTGAAGCTTTCTTT	CASRRKGLNTEAFF
.	once	TRBJ2-7	TRBV6-5	TGTGCCAGCAGTGTGGGGACTCCTCAGTACTTC	CASSVGTPQYF
TRBD1	.	TRBJ2-6	TRBV7-9	TGTGCCAGCAGCTTAGGTGGCGGACAGGTGTCTGGGGCCAACGTCCTGACTTTC	CASSLGGGQVSGANVLTF
.	once	TRBJ1-4	TRBV19	TGTGCCAGTAGTATAGTCCGGAGTCACGGGGAAAAACTGTTTTTT	CASSIVRSHGEKLFF
.	few	TRBJ2-4	TRBV6-5	TGTGCCAGCAGTTATTCGCTAGCCCAAAACATTCAGTACTTC	CASSYSLAQNIQYF
TRBD2	.	TRBJ2-1	TRBV5-1	TGCGCCAGCAGCTTGTTGACAGCGGGAAGCTCCTACAATGAGCAGTTCTTC	CASSLLTAGSSYNEQFF
.	.	TRBJ1-4	TRBV6-5	TGTGCCAGCAGTTATACTCTGGGCGGCCCTGAAAAACTGTTTTTT	CASSYTLGGPEKLFF
.	.	TRBJ2-1	TRBV7-9	TGTGCCAGCGGACGGACCCGGCTGGTAAATGAGCAGTTCTTC	CASGRTRLVNEQFF
TRBD1	.	TRBJ2-5	TRBV5-8	TGTGCCAGCAGCTTGGAAAAAGGGACAGGGACGCAGACCCAGTACTTC	CASSLEKGTGTQTQYF
.	.	TRBJ1-1	TRBV25-1	TGTGCGAGCCCTGGATTAATGAACACTGAAGCTTTCTTT	CASPGLMNTEAFF
.	.	TRBJ2-1	TRBV5-1	TGCGCCAGCAGCTTGGGGGATTACAATGAGCAGTTCTTC	CASSLGDYNEQFF
.	.	TRBJ2-4	TRBV7-2	TGTGCCAGCAGCTTAGGGCGCCAAAACATTCAGTACTTC	CASSLGRQNIQYF
TRBD1	.	TRBJ1-5	TRBV6-1	TGTGCCAGCAGTGAAACACAGGGGGGGACCACGCCCCAGCATTTT	CASSETQGGTTPQHF
.	.	TRBJ2-7	TRBV6-5	TGTGCCAGCAGATTCGACAGGAACTACGAGCAGTACTTC	CASRFDRNYEQYF
.	.	TRBJ1-2	TRBV7-2	TGTGCCAGCAGCTTAGGATCACATTATGGCTACACCTTC	CASSLGSHYGYTF
TRBD2	.	TRBJ2-2	TRBV6-1	TGTGCCAGCAGTGTTAGTAGCGGGGGACCGAACACCGGGGAGCTGTTTTTT	CASSVSSGGPNTGELFF
TRBD1	.	TRBJ1-1	TRBV7-2	TGTGCCAGCAGCTTAGGGGGACAGGGTTTAATCGGCACTGAAGCTTTCTTT	CASSLGGQGLIGTEAFF